These 28 T cell receptor beta chains share one sample of origin, sequenced in a study of CD8 T cells in Susac syndrome. cDNA came from roughly 0.53 to 1 ug RNA primed by random hexamers. TCRdb passed the immunoSEQ multiplex PCR reads through MiXCR, listing each CDR3 protein once. The sample holds fewer than 85,000 distinct CDR3 sequences; approximately 93% are singletons and the top ten take 0.4% to 0.55%. Sequenced input: CD8+ T cells from PBMCs. Receptors were obtained from a human donor with Susac syndrome.

The chain recombines TRBV13 with TRBJ2-7; 8 bases are shared with TRBD1. J was trimmed by 1 base and V by 5 bases; bases with no gene match: 10. The CDR3 is 16 residues long. Germline values: CDR1 PRHDT, CDR2 FYEKMQ (reference sequence). The CDR3 DNA is TGTGCCAGCAGCCAGGGGGCTAGGCAGGGATCCTACGAGCAGTACTTC. As protein: CASSQGARQGSYEQYF.

The gene calls are TRBV5-8 and TRBJ1-1; D not certain. This CDR3 is built from 12 residues. V was clipped by 0 bases and J by 7 bases, with 7 bases between them. Germline assignment: CDR1 SGHTS and CDR2 YDEGEE. The chain's CDR3 is CASSLGRIEAFF. The CDR3 region has the DNA TGTGCCAGCAGCTTGGGGCGGATTGAAGCTTTCTTT.

V gene TRBV15 combines with J gene TRBJ2-3; 9 nucleotides line up with TRBD1. Germline values: CDR1 LNHNV, CDR2 YYDKDF (reference sequence). V trimming: 8 bases; J trimming: 0 bases; junction bases outside the gene matches: 6. This CDR3 region has 15 residues. The CDR3 DNA reads as TGTGCCACCCGCCAGGGGACAGGGAGCACAGATACGCAGTATTTT. It encodes CATRQGTGSTDTQYF.

V gene TRBV5-1 combines with J gene TRBJ2-3, with D perhaps TRBD1 or TRBD2 (5 bases each). There are 16 residues in the CDR3. The ends were cut back, 4 bases at V and 2 bases at J, with 17 bases in the middle. Germline CDR1 SGHRS, CDR2 YFSETQ. The CDR3 sequence is CASSMDTGALTDTQYF. CDR3 in DNA: TGCGCCAGCAGCATGGACACCGGGGCACTCACAGATACGCAGTATTTT.

This chain's CDR3 is CASSYGPNYGYTF. Written as DNA, the CDR3 is TGTGCCAGCAGTTACGGTCCTAACTATGGCTACACCTTC. V usage is TRBV6-2 or TRBV6-3 and J usage is TRBJ1-2; no clear D gene. V dropped 2 bases and J dropped 0 bases, with 4 bases sitting between them. This CDR3 spans 13 amino acids. In germline, CDR1 is MNHEY, CDR2 SVGEGT.

The CDR3 here is CASMDQLYNEQFF. In DNA form, the CDR3 reads TGCGCCAGCATGGACCAGCTGTACAATGAGCAGTTCTTC. The chain carries TRBV10-2 and TRBJ2-1; D is uncertain. Germline CDR1 is WSHSY and CDR2 is SAAADI. V was shortened by 7 bases and J by 4 bases, with 11 bases between the two germline ends. The CDR3 runs 13 residues.

This rearrangement joins TRBV19 to TRBJ1-1, with 9 bases identical to TRBD1. V lost 8 bases to trimming and J lost 5 bases; unmatched junction nucleotides: 9. CDR3 length: 14 amino acids. CDR1 and CDR2 (germline): LNHDA, SQIVND (reference sequence). This CDR3 reads CASFGQGRDTEAFF. DNA of the CDR3: TGTGCCAGTTTCGGACAGGGGAGGGATACTGAAGCTTTCTTT. Full variable domain (remainder filled in from reference TRBV19 and TRBJ1-1): DGGITQSPKYLFRKEGQNVTLSCEQNLNHDAMYWYRQDPGQGLRLIYYSQIVNDFQKGDIAEGYSVSREKKESFPLTVTSAQKNPTAFYLCASFGQGRDTEAFFGQGTRLTVV.

V usage is TRBV20-1 and J usage is TRBJ2-3; D may be TRBD2 (5 bases). CDR3 size: 16 residues. Between the trimmed V and J ends, which lost 3 bases and 3 bases, there was a span of 19 bases. Germline V gives CDR1 DFQATT, CDR2 SNEGSKA (reference sequence). The CDR3 loop is CSARALLARGTDTQYF. The CDR3 DNA reads as TGCAGTGCTAGGGCTCTATTAGCCCGAGGGACAGATACGCAGTATTTT.

The chain joins TRBV13 to TRBJ1-2; 11 nucleotides match TRBD1. The CDR3 is made up of 15 amino acids. Germline V gives CDR1 PRHDT, CDR2 FYEKMQ (reference sequence). Losses at the gene ends were 5 bases for V and 8 bases for J; bases not matched to a gene: 10. The CDR3 here is CASSPLGQGDGGYTF. The CDR3 DNA is TGTGCCAGCAGCCCCCTGGGACAGGGGGACGGGGGCTACACCTTC.

V and J are TRBV29-1 and TRBJ2-3, with unresolved D. This CDR3 has 15 amino acids. V lost 0 bases and J lost 4, with 14 bases in between. Germline lookup yields CDR1 SQVTM and CDR2 ANQGSEA. CDR3 DNA: TGCAGCGTTGAAGAAGGAGCAGAATATTCAGATACGCAGTATTTT. This codes for CSVEEGAEYSDTQYF.

For the CDR3, the DNA is TGTGCCAGCAGTTACTCCTGGGGGGGTGAAAAACTGTTTTTT. Protein sequence: CASSYSWGGEKLFF. The V call is TRBV6-6, the J call TRBJ1-4, with D possibly matching TRBD1 (5 bases). This CDR3 comprises 14 residues. Germline lookup yields CDR1 MNHNY and CDR2 SVGAGI (reference sequence). V lost 0 bases and J 7 bases, leaving 9 bases between the germline ends.

V gene TRBV12-3 or TRBV12-4 combines with J gene TRBJ2-2, with no clear D. The CDR3 runs to 11 residues. Trimming cost V 9 bases and J 6 bases, with 8 bases left between them. The CDR3 reads CASCGPGELFF. DNA of the CDR3: TGTGCCAGTTGTGGGCCCGGGGAGCTGTTTTTT.

V and J are TRBV12-3 or TRBV12-4 and TRBJ2-7; TRBD1 matches 8 bases. Trimming at V came to 6 bases and at J to 5 bases, leaving 0 bases not matched to a gene. The CDR3 has 11 amino acids. The CDR3 nucleotides are TGTGCCAGCAGGACAGGGGACGAGCAGTACTTC. The encoded protein is CASRTGDEQYF.

This chain links TRBV28 with TRBJ2-6, with D perhaps being TRBD1 or TRBD2 (5 bases each). CDR1 and CDR2 from the germline V gene are MDHEN and SYDVKM. The V end was cut by 5 bases, the J end by 0 bases, with 11 bases between. The CDR3 runs to 16 residues. CDR3 bases: TGTGCCAGCAGTGAGGGGCAGGTCTCTGGGGCCAACGTCCTGACTTTC. Its protein product is CASSEGQVSGANVLTF.

CDR3 sequence reads: CASSPTGTGGSPLHF. DNA of the CDR3: TGCGCCAGCAGCCCCACAGGGACAGGGGGCTCACCCCTCCACTTT. J is TRBJ1-6 and V is TRBV4-1, with TRBD1 identical over 12 bases. The CDR3 runs to 15 residues. Germline CDR1 is MGHRA and CDR2 is YSYEKL. J lost 10 bases, V lost 4 bases, and 5 bases had no gene match.

V usage is TRBV27 and J usage is TRBJ2-3; TRBD2 is a possible D gene (6 bases). Trimming left V 4 bases short and J 0 bases short, with 8 bases between. CDR1 is MNHEY, CDR2 SMNVEV, per germline (reference sequence). This CDR3 is 14 amino acids long. In DNA form, the CDR3 reads TGTGCCAGCAGTTGGGGGACTAGCACAGATACGCAGTATTTT. Its translation: CASSWGTSTDTQYF.

This clonotype was seen once. The chain joins TRBV7-9 to TRBJ1-5, with a tentative D call TRBD1 (5 bases). This CDR3 spans 15 amino acids. Trimming removed 1 base at V and 0 bases at J, with 7 bases between. Looked up from germline, CDR1 is SEHNR and CDR2 is FQNEAQ (reference sequence). The DNA for the CDR3 is TGTGCCAGCAGCTTAGGACAGTTTAGCAATCAGCCCCAGCATTTT. It encodes CASSLGQFSNQPQHF.

This clonotype has a single count. The V and J genes are TRBV23-1 and TRBJ1-6; D may be TRBD1 (5 bases). TRBV23-1 is an open reading frame, and its role is uncertain. V was trimmed by 4 bases and J by 6 bases, leaving 7 bases between them. The CDR3 totals 13 residues. The CDR3 loop is CASSRGTNSPLHF. The CDR3 region has the DNA TGCGCCAGCAGTCGCGGGACTAATTCACCCCTCCACTTT.

The chain combines TRBV9 with TRBJ2-1, with TRBD2 identical over 8 bases. Germline CDR1 SGDLS, CDR2 YYNGEE. This CDR3 contains 18 residues. J gave up 4 bases and V 0 bases, and 12 bases lay outside the gene matches. The CDR3 nucleotides are TGTGCCAGCAGCGTAGCTTTTTTCGGCGGGGGGTCATACAATGAGCAGTTCTTC. It is translated as CASSVAFFGGGSYNEQFF.

The chain recombines TRBV27 with TRBJ2-1, with 10 bases that match TRBD1. Germline loops: CDR1 MNHEY, CDR2 SMNVEV (reference sequence). The CDR3 sequence is 12 residues long. The trim removed 8 bases at V and 6 bases at J, leaving 1 base unmatched. The CDR3 DNA is TGTGCCAGCCGGACAGGGGGCAATGAGCAGTTCTTC. Encoded protein: CASRTGGNEQFF.

This rearrangement joins TRBV20-1 to TRBJ2-3; D not certain. V was cut by 1 base and J by 0 bases, with 5 bases left in between. Germline-derived CDR1 and CDR2 are DFQATT and SNEGSKA (reference sequence). CDR3 length equals 13 residues. CDR3: CSARGPSTDTQYF. DNA of the CDR3: TGCAGTGCTAGAGGTCCAAGCACAGATACGCAGTATTTT.

CDR3 nucleotides: TGTGCCAGTAGGGGTCGTTGGGGGGATACGCAGTATTTT. Its protein is CASRGRWGDTQYF. The V call is TRBV19, the J call TRBJ2-3; D is possibly TRBD1 or TRBD2 (5 bases each). The germline V gene encodes CDR1 LNHDA and CDR2 SQIVND (reference sequence). The CDR3 covers 13 residues. With 6 bases removed from V and 6 bases from J, the gap between germline ends came to 13 bases.

This chain uses TRBV6-5 with TRBJ2-3; D unresolved. With 5 bases removed from V and 4 bases from J, the gap between germline ends came to 13 bases. Per germline, CDR1 MNHEY and CDR2 SVGAGI. CDR3 length: 14 residues. As DNA, the CDR3 is TGTGCCAGCAGTCCCGAGAATCGCGCAGATACGCAGTATTTT. Translation: CASSPENRADTQYF.

The chain is built from TRBV2 and TRBJ2-3, with unresolved D. V gave up 7 bases and J gave up 0 bases, with 5 bases separating them. The CDR3 is 12 amino acids. Germline V CDR1 and CDR2: SNHLY, FYNNEI. This CDR3 is CASTRSTDTQYF. CDR3 bases: TGTGCCAGCACTCGTAGCACAGATACGCAGTATTTT.

The chain employs TRBV7-9 and TRBJ2-1; no clear D. Between the trimmed V and J ends, which lost 4 bases and 8 bases, there was a span of 6 bases. The CDR3 loop spans 11 amino acids. Per germline, CDR1 SEHNR and CDR2 FQNEAQ (reference sequence). The CDR3 loop reads CASSSPYEQFF. As DNA, the CDR3 is TGTGCCAGCAGCTCACCGTATGAGCAGTTCTTC.

The rearrangement uses TRBV5-4 and TRBJ1-2; a possible D gene is TRBD1 (6 bases). The CDR3 loop spans 12 amino acids. V dropped 4 bases and J dropped 8 bases, with 12 bases sitting between them. The germline V gene has CDR1 SGHNT and CDR2 YYREEE (reference sequence). The DNA of the CDR3 is TGTGCCAGCAGCCTGTACAGGGCCGGCTACACCTTC. It codes for CASSLYRAGYTF.

The chain joins TRBV5-1 to TRBJ2-7; 7 bases match TRBD1. In germline, CDR1 is SGHRS, CDR2 YFSETQ. The J segment lost 5 bases and the V segment lost 4 bases, leaving 9 bases of the junction unmatched. The CDR3 contains 14 residues. This CDR3 reads CASSPRQGFDEQYF. CDR3 in DNA: TGCGCCAGCAGCCCCCGACAGGGCTTCGACGAGCAGTACTTC.

J is TRBJ1-1 and V is TRBV29-1; possibly TRBD1 for D (6 bases). This CDR3 contains 13 residues. Trimming left V 3 bases short and J 4 bases short, with 12 bases between. CDR1 SQVTM and CDR2 ANQGSEA come from the germline V gene. The CDR3: CSVEGQGSTEAFF. The CDR3 bases are TGCAGCGTTGAGGGGCAGGGGAGCACTGAAGCTTTCTTT.